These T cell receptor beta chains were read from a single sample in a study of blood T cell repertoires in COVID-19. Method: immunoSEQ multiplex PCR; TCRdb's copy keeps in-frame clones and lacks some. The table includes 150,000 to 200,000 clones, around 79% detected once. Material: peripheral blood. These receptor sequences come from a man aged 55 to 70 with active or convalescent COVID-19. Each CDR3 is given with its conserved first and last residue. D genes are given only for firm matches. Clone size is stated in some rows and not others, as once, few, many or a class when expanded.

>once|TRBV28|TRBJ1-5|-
CASSSPPGGNQPQHF
TGTGCCAGCAGCTCCCCTCCGGGAGGCAATCAGCCCCAGCATTTT
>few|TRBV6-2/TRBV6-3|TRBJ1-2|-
CASSYHSAANYGYTF
TGTGCCAGCAGTTACCACTCGGCAGCGAACTATGGCTACACCTTC
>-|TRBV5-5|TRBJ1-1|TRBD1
CASSLVQGTNTEAFF
TGTGCCAGCAGCTTGGTACAGGGGACGAACACTGAAGCTTTCTTT
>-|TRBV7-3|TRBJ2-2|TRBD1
CASSLDRGAGELFF
TGTGCCAGCAGTCTGGACAGGGGAGCCGGGGAGCTGTTTTTT
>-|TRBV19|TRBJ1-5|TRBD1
CASSLGTGRGQPQHF
TGTGCCAGTAGTCTGGGGACAGGAAGGGGTCAGCCCCAGCATTTT
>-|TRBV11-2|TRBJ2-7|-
CASSPPAGFYEQYF
TGTGCCAGCAGCCCCCCGGCGGGTTTCTACGAGCAGTACTTC
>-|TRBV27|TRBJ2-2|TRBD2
CASSPSGSVTGELFF
TGTGCCAGCTCCCCTAGCGGGAGTGTCACCGGGGAGCTGTTTTTT
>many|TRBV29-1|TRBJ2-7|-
CSVRQGQGEQYF
TGCAGCGTTAGGCAGGGGCAGGGTGAGCAGTACTTC
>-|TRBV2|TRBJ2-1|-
CASREGFEEQFF
TGTGCCAGCAGGGAGGGATTCGAAGAGCAGTTCTTC
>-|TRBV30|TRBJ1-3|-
CAWKSTATGNTIYF
TGTGCCTGGAAGAGCACCGCGACTGGAAACACCATATATTTT
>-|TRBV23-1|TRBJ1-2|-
CASTRDGYTF
TGCGCCAGCACCCGGGATGGCTACACCTTC
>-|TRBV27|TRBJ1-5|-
CASSLSVTGDQPQHF
TGTGCCAGCAGTTTATCGGTAACGGGGGACCAGCCCCAGCATTTT
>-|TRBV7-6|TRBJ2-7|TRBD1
CASSLTGGSFNEQYF
TGTGCCAGCAGCTTAACAGGGGGCTCCTTCAACGAGCAGTACTTC
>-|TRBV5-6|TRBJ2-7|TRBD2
CASRLAGEGRQYF
TGTGCCAGCCGCTTAGCGGGAGAAGGGCGGCAGTACTTC
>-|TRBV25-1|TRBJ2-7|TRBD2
CASSRRETSYEQYF
TGTGCCAGCAGTAGGCGGGAGACTTCCTACGAGCAGTACTTC
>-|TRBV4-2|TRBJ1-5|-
CASSQETVGEGLQPQHF
TGTGCCAGCAGCCAAGAAACGGTGGGGGAGGGCCTTCAGCCCCAGCATTTT
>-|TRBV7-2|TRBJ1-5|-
CASSPPGGSGQPQHF
TGTGCCAGCAGCCCACCCGGGGGGTCGGGACAGCCCCAGCATTTT
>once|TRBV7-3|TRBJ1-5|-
CASSLNGVDQPQHF
TGTGCCAGCAGCTTAAACGGGGTGGATCAGCCCCAGCATTTT
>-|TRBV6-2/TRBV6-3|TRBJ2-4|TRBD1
CASSVTGTGGANIQYF
TGTGCCAGCAGTGTAACCGGGACAGGGGGCGCGAACATTCAGTACTTC
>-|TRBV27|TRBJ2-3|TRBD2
CASLPRDDGTSGLGLDTQYF
TGTGCCAGCTTACCTCGGGACGATGGGACTAGCGGGTTGGGGTTGGATACGCAGTATTTT
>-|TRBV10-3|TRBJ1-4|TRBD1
CAISDSGTANEKLFF
TGTGCCATCAGTGACTCCGGGACAGCTAATGAAAAACTGTTTTTT
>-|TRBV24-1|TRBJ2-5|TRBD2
CATSDPGGAGGRETQYF
TGTGCCACCAGTGATCCGGGAGGGGCGGGAGGCAGGGAGACCCAGTACTTC
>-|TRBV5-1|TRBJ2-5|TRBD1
CASSLALSGGVETQYF
TGCGCCAGCAGCTTGGCCTTGTCAGGGGGTGTGGAGACCCAGTACTTC
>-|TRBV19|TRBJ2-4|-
CASSIPPVQYF
TGTGCCAGTAGTATACCCCCCGTTCAGTACTTC
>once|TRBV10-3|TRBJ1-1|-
CAIRLSRETNTEAFF
TGTGCCATCAGGCTATCCAGGGAAACCAACACTGAAGCTTTCTTT
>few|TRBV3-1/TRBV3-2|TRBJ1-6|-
CASSQATVFHF
TGTGCCAGCAGCCAAGCTACTGTGTTCCACTTT
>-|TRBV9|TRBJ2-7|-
CASSVDFGVHEQYF
TGTGCCAGCAGCGTAGACTTCGGAGTCCACGAGCAGTACTTC
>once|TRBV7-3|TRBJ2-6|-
CASSSNSGANVLTF
TGTGCCAGCAGCTCTAACTCTGGGGCCAACGTCCTGACTTTC
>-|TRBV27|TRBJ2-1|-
CASSYTTYNEQFF
TGTGCCAGCAGTTACACTACGTACAATGAGCAGTTCTTC
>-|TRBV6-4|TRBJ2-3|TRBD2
CASSDSGLAGGDTQYF
TGTGCCAGCAGTGACTCGGGACTAGCGGGCGGGGATACGCAGTATTTT
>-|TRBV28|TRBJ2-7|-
CASSSRRGLEYEQYF
TGTGCCAGCAGCAGCAGGCGGGGACTGGAGTACGAGCAGTACTTC
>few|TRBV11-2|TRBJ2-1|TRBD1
CASSSRDSRLF
TGTGCCAGCAGCAGCCGGGACAGCCGGCTCTTC
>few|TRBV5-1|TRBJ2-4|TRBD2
CASSFSGRDIQYF
TGCGCCAGCAGCTTTTCAGGGAGGGACATTCAGTACTTC
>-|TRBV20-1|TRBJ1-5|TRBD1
CSASDARRTGVYGNQPQHF
TGCAGTGCTAGTGACGCAAGGCGGACAGGGGTATATGGCAATCAGCCCCAGCATTTT
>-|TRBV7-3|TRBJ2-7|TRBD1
CASSLGQGREQYF
TGTGCCAGCAGCCTCGGACAGGGAAGGGAGCAGTACTTC
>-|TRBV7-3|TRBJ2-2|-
CASSLSRGGELFF
TGTGCCAGCAGCTTAAGTAGAGGGGGGGAGCTGTTTTTT
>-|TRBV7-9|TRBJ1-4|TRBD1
CASSSLTGGAANEKLFF
TGTGCCAGCAGCTCCCTCACAGGGGGCGCGGCTAATGAAAAACTGTTTTTT
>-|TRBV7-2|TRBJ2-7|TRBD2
CASSSAGSGIASGQYF
TGTGCCAGCAGCTCCGCCGGGAGCGGGATTGCATCCGGGCAGTACTTC
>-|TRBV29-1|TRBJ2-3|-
CSVVTSGDTQYF
TGCAGCGTTGTTACTTCTGGAGATACGCAGTATTTT
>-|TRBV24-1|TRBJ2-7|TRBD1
CATSDSQTGPPYEQYF
TGTGCCACCAGTGATTCCCAGACAGGGCCGCCCTACGAGCAGTACTTC
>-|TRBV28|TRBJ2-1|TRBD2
CASSLGLLAGGGYEQFF
TGTGCCAGCAGTTTGGGCCTCTTAGCGGGAGGGGGGTATGAGCAGTTCTTC
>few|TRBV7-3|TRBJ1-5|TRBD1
CASSLAGTGCYQPQHF
TGTGCCAGCAGCTTAGCCGGGACAGGGTGTTACCAGCCCCAGCATTTT
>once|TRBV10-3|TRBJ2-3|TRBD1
CAIEDRDRETDTQYF
TGTGCCATCGAAGACCGGGACAGGGAAACAGATACGCAGTATTTT